One sample yielded the 22 T cell receptor beta chains listed below, sequenced in a study of blood T cell repertoires in COVID-19. The assay was immunoSEQ multiplex PCR, and TCRdb's table has in-frame clones only and misses some. The sample yields roughly 280,000 clones, about nine tenths seen once. Sequencing input: PBMCs or T cells enriched from blood (not recorded which). These receptor sequences come from a woman aged 25-40 years with acute COVID-19.

The rearrangement uses TRBV6-5 and TRBJ1-4, with unresolved D. CDR3 length equals 14 residues. V dropped 5 bases and J dropped 0 bases, with 7 bases sitting between them. CDR1 MNHEY and CDR2 SVGAGI come from the germline V gene. CDR3 in amino acids: CASSPQATNEKLFF. The CDR3 bases are TGTGCCAGCAGTCCTCAGGCAACTAATGAAAAACTGTTTTTT.

The V call is TRBV3-1 (or the pseudogene TRBV3-2), the J call TRBJ2-7, with D uncertain. Trimming removed 0 bases at V and 5 bases at J, with 8 bases between. The V gene's germline CDR1 is LGHDT and CDR2 YNNKEL (reference sequence). The CDR3 contains 13 residues. CDR3 sequence: CASSQEAPDEQYF. CDR3 coding DNA: TGTGCCAGCAGCCAAGAAGCACCGGACGAGCAGTACTTC.

The chain is built from TRBV4-1 and TRBJ1-1, with 10 bases identical to TRBD1. The CDR3 has 15 amino acids. Germline values: CDR1 MGHRA, CDR2 YSYEKL. The junction had 5 bases not matched to a gene; V was cut back by 2 bases and J by 5 bases. CDR3 DNA: TGCGCCAGCAGCCAACTCGGACAGGGGGGAACTGAAGCTTTCTTT. This gives the protein CASSQLGQGGTEAFF.

The CDR3 region is CAWMGGSSYEQYF. In DNA, the CDR3 is TGTGCCTGGATGGGGGGGAGCTCCTACGAGCAGTACTTC. The V and J genes are TRBV30 and TRBJ2-7; 7 bases fit TRBD2. This CDR3 is 13 amino acids long. The germline CDR1 and CDR2 sequences are GTSNPN and SVGIG (reference sequence). Trimming took 4 bases from V and 0 from J; bases not matched to a gene: 3.

This clone was found once. The J gene is TRBJ1-2, the V gene TRBV13; 8 bases agree with TRBD1. V trimming: 6 bases; J trimming: 2 bases; junction bases outside the gene matches: 8. CDR1 and CDR2 (germline): PRHDT, FYEKMQ (reference sequence). The CDR3 runs 15 residues. CDR3 sequence: CASSLTGQGNYGYTF. DNA of the CDR3: TGTGCCAGCAGTCTGACAGGACAGGGAAACTATGGCTACACCTTC.

This chain connects TRBV19 to TRBJ1-3, with 8 nucleotides matching TRBD1. Per germline, CDR1 LNHDA and CDR2 SQIVND (reference sequence). The J segment lost 0 bases and the V segment lost 6 bases, leaving 13 bases of the junction unmatched. The CDR3 covers 18 residues. The CDR3 DNA sequence: TGTGCCAGTAGAGTGGACAGGGCCCGGGAGAGCTCTGGAAACACCATATATTTT. Protein sequence: CASRVDRARESSGNTIYF.

J is TRBJ2-1 and V is TRBV24-1; TRBD1 matches 10 bases. Germline V CDR1 and CDR2: KGHDR, SFDVKD. There are 16 residues in the CDR3. J was trimmed by 8 bases and V by 4 bases; bases with no gene match: 10. CDR3 protein: CATSDSIGTGDYEQFF. The CDR3 DNA sequence: TGTGCCACCAGTGACTCCATAGGGACAGGGGACTATGAGCAGTTCTTC.

Here the CDR3 DNA reads TGTGCCAGCAGCTTAGTGACAGGGGGGACTGAAGCTTTCTTT. This gives the protein CASSLVTGGTEAFF. The rearrangement joins TRBV7-2 to TRBJ1-1, with 9 bases matching TRBD1. Germline CDR1 and CDR2: SGHTA and FQGNSA. The CDR3 sequence is 14 residues long. V lost 1 base and J lost 5; bases outside the gene matches: 2.

The chain joins TRBV5-5 to TRBJ1-2; TRBD1 matches at 8 bases. Germline values: CDR1 SGHKS, CDR2 YYEKEE (reference sequence). The CDR3 has 15 residues. J gave up 4 bases and V 2 bases, and 7 bases lay outside the gene matches. The CDR3 DNA is TGTGCCAGCAGCTTTCCTGGACAGGGAGCCTATGGCTACACCTTC. Its translation: CASSFPGQGAYGYTF.

V usage is TRBV5-1 and J usage is TRBJ2-1, with 12 bases identical to TRBD2. V was pared by 2 bases and J by 4 bases, with 7 bases of the junction left unmatched. The CDR3 totals 17 residues. Germline lookup yields CDR1 SGHRS and CDR2 YFSETQ. The chain's CDR3 is CASSFLIGTSGYNEQFF. The CDR3 DNA reads TGCGCCAGCAGCTTTCTTATTGGGACTAGCGGGTACAATGAGCAGTTCTTC.

The J gene is TRBJ2-1, the V gene TRBV12-5, with D possibly TRBD1 on 5 matching bases. Germline V gene sequence: CDR1 LGHNT, CDR2 FRNRAP. V lost 2 bases and J 1 base, leaving 6 bases between the germline ends. This CDR3 comprises 14 residues. This CDR3 reads CASGLPGSYNEQFF. The CDR3 region has the DNA TGTGCTAGTGGTTTGCCAGGGTCCTACAATGAGCAGTTCTTC.

Remarks on this clone: The sample holds other DNA sequences that translate to the same CDR3. The V call is TRBV24-1, the J call TRBJ2-1, with 8 bases fitting TRBD2. CDR1 KGHDR and CDR2 SFDVKD come from the germline V gene. The CDR3 totals 14 residues. Unmatched junction bases numbered 4, after V lost 5 bases and J lost 5 bases. Here the CDR3 DNA reads TGTGCCACCAGTGTGCTAGCGGGTAACAATGAGCAGTTCTTC. Its protein product is CATSVLAGNNEQFF.

This chain connects TRBV29-1 to TRBJ1-1; D is perhaps TRBD1 (5 bases). Trimming removed 4 bases from V and 2 bases from J, with 14 bases in between. The CDR3 covers 14 residues. The germline V gene encodes CDR1 SQVTM and CDR2 ANQGSEA. The CDR3 loop reads CSVVSQGLNTEAFF. The CDR3 nucleotides read TGCAGCGTTGTATCGCAGGGCCTTAACACTGAAGCTTTCTTT.

J is TRBJ2-3 and V is TRBV15; 7 bases fit TRBD1. J lost 7 bases, V lost 6 bases, and 13 bases had no gene match. Germline V lookup: CDR1 LNHNV, CDR2 YYDKDF (reference sequence). The CDR3 spans 15 residues. CDR3 loop: CATRRTGESLNTQYF. The CDR3 bases are TGTGCCACCAGACGAACAGGGGAATCTCTCAATACGCAGTATTTT.

The chain employs TRBV5-1 and TRBJ1-1; D uncertain. Trimming stripped 2 bases from V and 0 bases from J, with 11 bases between. This CDR3 contains 15 residues. Germline CDR1 SGHRS, CDR2 YFSETQ. The CDR3, as DNA: TGCGCCAGCAGCTTCCGTGAGGGCGTGAACACTGAAGCTTTCTTT. The encoded protein is CASSFREGVNTEAFF. The full variable domain, its missing parts supplied by reference TRBV5-1 and TRBJ1-1, is KAGVTQTPRYLIKTRGQQVTLSCSPISGHRSVSWYQQTPGQGLQFLFEYFSETQRNKGNFPGRFSGRQFSNSRSEMNVSTLELGDSALYLCASSFREGVNTEAFFGQGTRLTVV.

This sequence joins TRBV10-1 and TRBJ2-4; D unclear. The CDR3 is made up of 18 amino acids. V lost 4 bases and J lost 0, with 19 bases in between. Germline V gene lookup returns CDR1 WNHNN and CDR2 SYGVQD (reference sequence). The CDR3 nucleotides read TGCGCCAGCAGTGCCGGTAAAAAGCCTTCGCTAGCCAAAAACATTCAGTACTTC. As protein: CASSAGKKPSLAKNIQYF.

This chain uses TRBV29-1 with TRBJ2-7, with TRBD2 identical over 8 bases. The CDR3 extends over 15 amino acids. V gave up 6 bases and J gave up 2 bases; unmatched junction bases: 12. Per germline, CDR1 SQVTM and CDR2 ANQGSEA. CDR3 DNA sequence: TGCAGCGTCGCCACGTTAGCGGGAAGGACCTACGAGCAGTACTTC. It specifies CSVATLAGRTYEQYF.

The chain is built from TRBV28 and TRBJ1-1, with D possibly matching TRBD1 (5 bases). Trimming stripped 6 bases from V and 1 base from J, with 9 bases between. CDR1 and CDR2 from the germline V gene are MDHEN and SYDVKM. The CDR3 is 13 amino acids. CDR3 residues: CASRLGGNTEAFF. CDR3 DNA sequence: TGTGCCAGCAGGTTGGGGGGGAACACTGAAGCTTTCTTT.

This clone was seen a few times. V and J are TRBV11-2 and TRBJ1-4, with D possibly being TRBD1 (5 bases). There are 15 residues in the CDR3. V lost 8 bases and J 8 bases, leaving 21 bases between the germline ends. The germline V gene encodes CDR1 SGHAT and CDR2 FQNNGV. This CDR3 is CASQNGGGLSEKLFF. The CDR3 nucleotides read TGTGCCAGCCAAAATGGGGGGGGACTCAGCGAAAAACTGTTTTTT.

The V call is TRBV14, the J call TRBJ2-1; TRBD2 matches at 9 bases. After removal of 6 bases from V and 7 bases from J, the junction contained 10 bases not matched to a gene. Germline CDR1 reads SGHDN; CDR2 reads FVKESK. There are 15 residues in the CDR3. CDR3 sequence: CASSQTSGSLNEQFF. The CDR3 DNA reads as TGTGCCAGCAGTCAGACTAGCGGTAGCCTAAATGAGCAGTTCTTC.

The chain links TRBV23-1 to TRBJ2-4; D call uncertain. TRBV23-1 is recorded as an ORF, its role being uncertain. The CDR3 sequence is 14 residues long. Deletions cut 8 bases from V and 1 base from J, with 12 bases between. The CDR3 loop is CASGSQDAKNIQYF. CDR3 sequence (DNA): TGCGCCAGCGGCAGCCAGGATGCCAAAAACATTCAGTACTTC.

The chain uses TRBV4-1 and TRBJ1-4; D is perhaps TRBD1 (6 bases). V was shortened by 3 bases and J by 3 bases, with 11 bases between the two germline ends. CDR1 MGHRA and CDR2 YSYEKL come from the germline V gene. The CDR3 is 15 amino acids. CDR3 protein: CASSHLQGPNEKLFF. The CDR3 bases are TGCGCCAGCAGCCATTTACAGGGCCCTAATGAAAAACTGTTTTTT.